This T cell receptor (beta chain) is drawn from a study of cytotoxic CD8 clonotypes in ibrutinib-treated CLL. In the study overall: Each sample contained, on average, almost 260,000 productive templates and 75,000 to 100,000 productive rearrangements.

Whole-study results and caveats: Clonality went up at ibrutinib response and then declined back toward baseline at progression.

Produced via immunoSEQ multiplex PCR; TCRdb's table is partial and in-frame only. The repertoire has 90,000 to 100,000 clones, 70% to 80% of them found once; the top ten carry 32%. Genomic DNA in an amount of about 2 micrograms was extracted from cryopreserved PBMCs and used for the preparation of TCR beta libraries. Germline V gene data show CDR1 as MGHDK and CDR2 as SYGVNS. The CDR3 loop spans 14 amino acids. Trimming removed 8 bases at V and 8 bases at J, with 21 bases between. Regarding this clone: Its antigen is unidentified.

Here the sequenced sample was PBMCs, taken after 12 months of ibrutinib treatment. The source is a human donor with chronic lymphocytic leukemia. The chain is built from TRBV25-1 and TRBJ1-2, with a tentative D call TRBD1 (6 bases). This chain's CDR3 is CASASGAQRGGYTF. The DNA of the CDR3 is TGTGCCAGCGCCTCAGGGGCACAGAGGGGAGGCTACACCTTC.